This T cell receptor beta chain was sequenced in a study of T cell repertoires in cytomegalovirus infection. Study as a whole: Public TCR beta signatures indicated both CMV infection and matching HLA type.

The CDR3 totals 12 residues. Germline loops: CDR1 ENHRY, CDR2 SYGVKD. V lost 2 bases to trimming and J lost 8 bases, with 9 bases between them. TCRdb re-analysed the reads in MiXCR, keeping a single row per CDR3 protein. Of 200,000 to 300,000 distinct CDR3 sequences in the sample, around 15% were seen once. The source material was PBMCs. The J gene is TRBJ1-2, the V gene TRBV10-3, with unresolved D. This clonotype was sampled from a human donor in good health (CMV status not recorded). Some clones in this sample may be carry-over from other donors' samples. The CDR3 DNA reads TGTGCCATCAGTGAGACGGGATGGGGCTACACCTTC. The encoded protein is CAISETGWGYTF.